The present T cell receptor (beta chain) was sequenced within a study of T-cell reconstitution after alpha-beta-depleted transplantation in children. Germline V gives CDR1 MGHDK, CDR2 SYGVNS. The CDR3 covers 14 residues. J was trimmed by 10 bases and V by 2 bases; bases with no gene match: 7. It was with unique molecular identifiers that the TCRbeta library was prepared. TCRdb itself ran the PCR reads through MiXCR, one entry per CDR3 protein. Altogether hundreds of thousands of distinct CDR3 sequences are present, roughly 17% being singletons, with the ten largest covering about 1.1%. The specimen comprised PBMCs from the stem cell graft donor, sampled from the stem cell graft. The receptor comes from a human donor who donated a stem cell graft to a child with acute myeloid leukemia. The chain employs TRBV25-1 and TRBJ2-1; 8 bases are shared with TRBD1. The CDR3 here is CASSERTGPKEQFF. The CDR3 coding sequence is TGTGCCAGCAGTGAACGGACAGGGCCAAAGGAGCAGTTCTTC.